The clone carrying this T cell receptor (beta chain) was detected a few times. The sample comes from a study of blood T cell repertoires in COVID-19. Using immunoSEQ multiplex PCR, the repertoire was profiled, and TCRdb retains in-frame clones only, with some absent. The data contain fewer than 500,000 clones, 80% to 90% of them seen just once; the ten biggest clones take up around 1.1%. This CDR3 is 11 amino acids long. In germline, CDR1 is MNHEY, CDR2 SVGEGT. V was trimmed by 5 bases and J by 7 bases, leaving 7 bases between them. The clonotype comes from a man aged 30 to 39 who had recovered from COVID-19. The chain joins TRBV6-2 or TRBV6-3 to TRBJ2-3; D is uncertain. Sequencing was done on a sample of PBMCs or T cells enriched from blood (not recorded which). CDR3 sequence reads: CASSKPNTQYF. The CDR3 coding sequence is TGTGCCAGCAGTAAGCCCAATACGCAGTATTTT.